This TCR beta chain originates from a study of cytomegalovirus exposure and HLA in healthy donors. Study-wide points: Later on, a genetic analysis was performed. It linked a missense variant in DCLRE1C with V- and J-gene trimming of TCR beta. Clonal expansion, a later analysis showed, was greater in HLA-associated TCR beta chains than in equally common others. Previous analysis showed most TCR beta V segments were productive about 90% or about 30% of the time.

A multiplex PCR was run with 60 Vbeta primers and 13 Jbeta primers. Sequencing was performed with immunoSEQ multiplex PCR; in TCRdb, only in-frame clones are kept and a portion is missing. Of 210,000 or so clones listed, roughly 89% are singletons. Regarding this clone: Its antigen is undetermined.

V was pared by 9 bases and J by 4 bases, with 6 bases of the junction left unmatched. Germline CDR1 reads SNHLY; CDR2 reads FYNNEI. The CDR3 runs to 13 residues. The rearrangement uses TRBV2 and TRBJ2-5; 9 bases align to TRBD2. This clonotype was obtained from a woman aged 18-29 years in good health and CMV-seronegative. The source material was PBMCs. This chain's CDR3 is CARRSGGTETQYF. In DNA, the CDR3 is TGTGCCAGGAGAAGCGGGGGGACAGAGACCCAGTACTTC.